The source of this T cell receptor beta chain is a study of control samples from healthy donors and cancer patients. This clone appeared once. The table came from immunoSEQ multiplex PCR; TCRdb's copy has only in-frame clones and leaves some out. The profile shows 120,000 to 150,000 clones, 75% to 90% of them singletons. This receptor was identified in a young man in good health. Sequenced input: blood.

The CDR3 protein is CASSSGQVVQAFF. In DNA form, the CDR3 reads TGTGCCAGCAGCTCCGGACAGGTGGTACAAGCTTTCTTT. V gene TRBV5-5 combines with J gene TRBJ1-1, with TRBD1 matching over 7 bases. Trimming cost V 3 bases and J 9 bases; bases outside gene matches: 8. The germline CDR1 and CDR2 sequences are SGHKS and YYEKEE (reference sequence). This CDR3 contains 13 residues. Drawing the rest from reference TRBV5-5 and TRBJ1-1, the complete variable domain is DAGVTQSPTHLIKTRGQQVTLRCSPISGHKSVSWYQQVLGQGPQFIFQYYEKEERGRGNFPDRFSARQFPNYSSELNVNALLLGDSALYLCASSSGQVVQAFFGQGTRLTVV.